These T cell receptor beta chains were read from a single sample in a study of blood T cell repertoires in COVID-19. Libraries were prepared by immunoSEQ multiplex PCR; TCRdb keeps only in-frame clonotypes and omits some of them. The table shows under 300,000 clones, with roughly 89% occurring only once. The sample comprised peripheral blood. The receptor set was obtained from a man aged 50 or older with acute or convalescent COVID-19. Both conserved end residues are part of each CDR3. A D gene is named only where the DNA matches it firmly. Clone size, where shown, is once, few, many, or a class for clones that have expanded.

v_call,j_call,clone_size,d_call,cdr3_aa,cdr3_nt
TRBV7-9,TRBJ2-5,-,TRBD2,CASSLVYSGGSLETQYF,TGTGCCAGCAGCTTAGTATACAGCGGGGGATCCTTGGAGACCCAGTACTTC
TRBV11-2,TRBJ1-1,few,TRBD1,CASSHGTVNTEAFF,TGTGCCAGCAGTCATGGGACAGTGAACACTGAAGCTTTCTTT
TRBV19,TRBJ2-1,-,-,CASSQGSWDEQFF,TGTGCCAGTAGCCAGGGCTCCTGGGATGAGCAGTTCTTC
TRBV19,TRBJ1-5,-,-,CASSPKGGSAQHF,TGTGCCAGTAGTCCGAAGGGCGGGTCGGCCCAGCATTTT
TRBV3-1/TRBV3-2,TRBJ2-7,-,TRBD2,CASSQGLAGGSYEQYF,TGTGCCAGCAGCCAAGGACTAGCGGGGGGGAGCTACGAGCAGTACTTC
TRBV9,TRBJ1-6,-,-,CASSGGTGPGSPLHF,TGTGCCAGCAGCGGGGGAACAGGGCCGGGCTCACCCCTCCACTTT
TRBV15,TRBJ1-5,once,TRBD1,CATSRSGQANQPQHF,TGTGCCACCAGCAGATCGGGACAGGCCAATCAGCCCCAGCATTTT
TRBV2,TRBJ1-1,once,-,CASSETGPGTEAFF,TGTGCCAGCAGTGAAACTGGCCCCGGGACTGAAGCTTTCTTT
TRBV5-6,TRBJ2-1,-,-,CASSQRPKGYGNEQFF,TGTGCCAGCAGCCAAAGACCGAAGGGGTACGGCAATGAGCAGTTCTTC
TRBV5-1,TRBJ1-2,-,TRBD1,CASSLGQGDGGYTF,TGCGCCAGCAGCTTGGGACAGGGGGACGGAGGCTACACCTTC
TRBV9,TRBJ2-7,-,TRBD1,CASSVVDRGVHEQYF,TGTGCCAGCAGCGTAGTAGACAGGGGCGTCCACGAGCAGTACTTC
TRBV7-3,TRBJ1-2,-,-,CASSLGGADGYTF,TGTGCCAGCAGCTTAGGCGGGGCGGATGGCTACACCTTC
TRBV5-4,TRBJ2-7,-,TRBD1,CASSQGQGASYEQYF,TGTGCCAGCAGCCAGGGACAGGGGGCATCCTACGAGCAGTACTTC
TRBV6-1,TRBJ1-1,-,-,CASSETNDLAFF,TGTGCCAGCAGTGAAACTAACGACTTGGCTTTCTTT
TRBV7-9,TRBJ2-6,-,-,CASSPSLGYTPGANVLTF,TGTGCCAGCAGCCCCTCCCTAGGTTACACGCCTGGGGCCAACGTCCTGACTTTC